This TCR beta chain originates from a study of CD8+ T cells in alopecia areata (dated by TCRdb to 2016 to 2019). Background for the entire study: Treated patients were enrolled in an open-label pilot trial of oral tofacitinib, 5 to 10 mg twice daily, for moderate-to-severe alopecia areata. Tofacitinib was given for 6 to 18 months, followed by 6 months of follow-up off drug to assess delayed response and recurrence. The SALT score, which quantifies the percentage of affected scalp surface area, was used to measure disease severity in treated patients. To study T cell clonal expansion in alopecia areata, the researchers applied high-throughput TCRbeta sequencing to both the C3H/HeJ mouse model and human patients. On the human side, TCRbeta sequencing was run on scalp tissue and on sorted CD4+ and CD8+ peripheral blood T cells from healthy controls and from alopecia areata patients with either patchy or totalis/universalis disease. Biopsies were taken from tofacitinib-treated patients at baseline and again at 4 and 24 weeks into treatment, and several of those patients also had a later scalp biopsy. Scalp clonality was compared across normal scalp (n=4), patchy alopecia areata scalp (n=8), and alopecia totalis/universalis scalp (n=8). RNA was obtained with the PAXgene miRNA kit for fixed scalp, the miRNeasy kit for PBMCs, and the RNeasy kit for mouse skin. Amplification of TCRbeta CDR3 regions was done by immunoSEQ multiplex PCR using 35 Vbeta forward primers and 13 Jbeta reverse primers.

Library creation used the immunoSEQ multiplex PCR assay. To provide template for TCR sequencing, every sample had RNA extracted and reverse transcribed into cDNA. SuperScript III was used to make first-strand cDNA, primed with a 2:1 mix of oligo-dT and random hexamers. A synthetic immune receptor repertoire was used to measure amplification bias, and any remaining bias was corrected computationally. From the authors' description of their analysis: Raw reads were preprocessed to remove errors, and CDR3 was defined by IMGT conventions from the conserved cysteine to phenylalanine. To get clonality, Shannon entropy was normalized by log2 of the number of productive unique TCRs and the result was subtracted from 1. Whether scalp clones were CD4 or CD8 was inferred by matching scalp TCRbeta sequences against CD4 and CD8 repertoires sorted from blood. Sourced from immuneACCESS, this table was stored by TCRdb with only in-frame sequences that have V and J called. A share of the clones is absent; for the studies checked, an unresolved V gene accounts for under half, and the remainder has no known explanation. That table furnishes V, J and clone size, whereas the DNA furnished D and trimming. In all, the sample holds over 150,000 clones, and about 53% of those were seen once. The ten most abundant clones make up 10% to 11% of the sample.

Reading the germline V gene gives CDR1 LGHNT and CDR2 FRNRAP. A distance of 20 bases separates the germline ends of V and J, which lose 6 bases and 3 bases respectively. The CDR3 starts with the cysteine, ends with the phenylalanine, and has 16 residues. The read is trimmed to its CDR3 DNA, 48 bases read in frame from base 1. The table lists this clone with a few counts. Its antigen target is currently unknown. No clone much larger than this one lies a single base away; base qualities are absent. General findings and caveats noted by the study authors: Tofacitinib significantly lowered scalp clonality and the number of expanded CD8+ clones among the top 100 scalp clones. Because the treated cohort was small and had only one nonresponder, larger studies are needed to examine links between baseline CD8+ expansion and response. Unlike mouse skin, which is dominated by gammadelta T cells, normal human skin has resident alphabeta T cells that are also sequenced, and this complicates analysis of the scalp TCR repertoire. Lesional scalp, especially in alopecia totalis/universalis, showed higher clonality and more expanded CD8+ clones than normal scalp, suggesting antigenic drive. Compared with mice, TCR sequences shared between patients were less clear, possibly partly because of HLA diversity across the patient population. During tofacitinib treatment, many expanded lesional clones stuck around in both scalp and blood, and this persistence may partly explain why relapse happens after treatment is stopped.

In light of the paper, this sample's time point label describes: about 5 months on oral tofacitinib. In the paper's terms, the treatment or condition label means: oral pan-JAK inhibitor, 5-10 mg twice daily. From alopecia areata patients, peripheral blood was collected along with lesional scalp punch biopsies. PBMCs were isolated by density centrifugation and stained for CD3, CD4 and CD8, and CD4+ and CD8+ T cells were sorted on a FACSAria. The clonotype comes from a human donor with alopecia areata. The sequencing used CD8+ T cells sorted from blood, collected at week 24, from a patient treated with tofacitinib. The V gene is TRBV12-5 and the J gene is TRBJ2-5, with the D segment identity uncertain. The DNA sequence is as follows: TGTGCTAGTGGGATACCCTCGGACGGCCTCGAAGAGACCCAGTACTTC. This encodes CASGIPSDGLEETQYF.